The sequence of this T cell receptor (beta chain) was determined in a study of CD8 T cells in Susac syndrome. The RNA, about 0.45 to 1 ug, was put through reverse transcription using random hexamers. TCRdb reanalysed the immunoSEQ multiplex PCR reads using MiXCR and keeps one entry per CDR3 protein. The sample includes approximately 180,000 distinct CDR3 sequences, around 94% of them seen just once. The germline V and J ends were trimmed by 7 bases and 4 bases, with 13 bases remaining between them. Germline V lookup: CDR1 SQVTM, CDR2 ANQGSEA. The CDR3 is 12 residues long. The sequenced sample consisted of CD4+ T cells from PBMCs. The J gene is TRBJ2-5, the V gene TRBV29-1; D may be TRBD1 (5 bases). The receptor comes from a human donor with Susac syndrome. Written as DNA, the CDR3 is TGCAGCGGGGGCCTGCTCACAGAGACCCAGTACTTC. This translates into CSGGLLTETQYF.